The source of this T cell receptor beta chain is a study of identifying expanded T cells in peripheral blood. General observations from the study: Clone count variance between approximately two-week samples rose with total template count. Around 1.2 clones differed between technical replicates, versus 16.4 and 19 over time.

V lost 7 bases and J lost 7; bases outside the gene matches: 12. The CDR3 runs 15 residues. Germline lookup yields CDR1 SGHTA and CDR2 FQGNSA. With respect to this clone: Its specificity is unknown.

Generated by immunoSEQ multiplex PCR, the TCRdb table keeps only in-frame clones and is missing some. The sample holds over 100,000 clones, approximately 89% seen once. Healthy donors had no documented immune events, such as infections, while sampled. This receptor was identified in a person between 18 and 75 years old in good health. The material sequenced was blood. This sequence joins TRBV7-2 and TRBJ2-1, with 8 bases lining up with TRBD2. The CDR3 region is CASTTGGRATNEQFF. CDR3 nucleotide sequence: TGTGCCAGCACCACGGGAGGGAGGGCCACTAATGAGCAGTTCTTC.